This is a list of T cell receptor beta chains from one sample in a study of blood T cell repertoires in COVID-19. This table comes from immunoSEQ multiplex PCR, and its TCRdb copy is limited to in-frame clones, with some not included. The sample records 190,000 or so clones, about 86% being singletons. The sequencing input was peripheral blood. Source of these receptors: a woman aged 18-35 years who had recovered from COVID-19. Each CDR3 is given with its conserved first and last residue. The order of the fields is clone size, V gene, CDR3 length, J gene, D gene, CDR3 DNA, CDR3 protein. D genes are given only for firm matches. Clone size is stated in some rows and not others, as once, few, many or a class when expanded.

size: .
V: TRBV18
length: 15
J: TRBJ1-6
D: .
DNA: TGTGCCAGCTCACCACGGGGCTGGGTCGATTCACCCCTCCACTTT
CDR3: CASSPRGWVDSPLHF

size: .
V: TRBV18
length: 15
J: TRBJ2-3
D: TRBD1
DNA: TGTGCCAGCTCACCCCAAGGACAGGTCACAGATACGCAGTATTTT
CDR3: CASSPQGQVTDTQYF

size: .
V: TRBV18
length: 13
J: TRBJ1-2
D: .
DNA: TGTGCCAGCTCACCTGAGCAGGGTCATGGCTACACCTTC
CDR3: CASSPEQGHGYTF

size: .
V: TRBV5-1
length: 14
J: TRBJ2-2
D: .
DNA: TGCGCCAGCAGGGAGACGGTCAGTACCGGGGAGCTGTTTTTT
CDR3: CASRETVSTGELFF

size: .
V: TRBV9
length: 15
J: TRBJ2-5
D: TRBD2
DNA: TGTGCCAGCAGCCCGGGACTAGCGGGAGAAGAGACCCAGTACTTC
CDR3: CASSPGLAGEETQYF

size: few
V: TRBV4-3
length: 15
J: TRBJ1-5
D: TRBD1
DNA: TGCGCCAGCAGCCTAGGGACAGGCCCAAATCAGCCCCAGCATTTT
CDR3: CASSLGTGPNQPQHF

size: .
V: TRBV9
length: 14
J: TRBJ2-2
D: .
DNA: TGTGCCAGCAGCGTCAGGGTATCGGGCGGGGAGCTGTTTTTT
CDR3: CASSVRVSGGELFF

size: .
V: TRBV9
length: 15
J: TRBJ2-1
D: TRBD2
DNA: TGTGCCAGCAGCGCCCTAGCGGGAGCACCCAATGAGCAGTTCTTC
CDR3: CASSALAGAPNEQFF

size: .
V: TRBV10-3
length: 12
J: TRBJ2-7
D: .
DNA: TGTGCCATCAGTGAGGGAGTCTACGAGCAGTACTTC
CDR3: CAISEGVYEQYF

size: .
V: TRBV3-1/TRBV3-2
length: 14
J: TRBJ2-2
D: .
DNA: TGTGCCAGCAGTCCTCAGGAGGTCACCGGGGAGCTGTTTTTT
CDR3: CASSPQEVTGELFF

size: .
V: TRBV11-2
length: 16
J: TRBJ2-5
D: TRBD2
DNA: TGTGCCAGCAGCCGCTGGACTAGCGGAATCCAAGAGACCCAGTACTTC
CDR3: CASSRWTSGIQETQYF

size: .
V: TRBV7-2
length: 14
J: TRBJ2-3
D: .
DNA: TGTGCCAGCAGCCCGCTGTCTGGGAGAGATACGCAGTATTTT
CDR3: CASSPLSGRDTQYF

size: .
V: TRBV2
length: 15
J: TRBJ2-2
D: TRBD2
DNA: TGTGCCAGCAGACCTCTAGCGGGAGATTTCGGGGAGCTGTTTTTT
CDR3: CASRPLAGDFGELFF

size: .
V: TRBV5-6
length: 14
J: TRBJ1-2
D: TRBD1
DNA: TGTGCCAGCAGCAAGGGACAGGGGAACTATGGCTACACCTTC
CDR3: CASSKGQGNYGYTF

size: .
V: TRBV10-3
length: 14
J: TRBJ2-1
D: TRBD1
DNA: TGTGCCATCAGACGGGACAGGGCGGTAGATGAGCAGTTCTTC
CDR3: CAIRRDRAVDEQFF

size: .
V: TRBV7-2
length: 15
J: TRBJ1-5
D: TRBD1
DNA: TGTGCCAGCAGCTCGGGACAGTTTAGCAATCAGCCCCAGCATTTT
CDR3: CASSSGQFSNQPQHF

size: once
V: TRBV12-3/TRBV12-4
length: 13
J: TRBJ2-4
D: TRBD2
DNA: TGTGCCAGCAGCTCCGGGACTAGGGCCATTCAGTACTTC
CDR3: CASSSGTRAIQYF

size: once
V: TRBV10-3
length: 15
J: TRBJ1-1
D: TRBD1
DNA: TGTGCCATCAGCCGAGGGACAGGCCTGAACACTGAAGCTTTCTTT
CDR3: CAISRGTGLNTEAFF

size: few
V: TRBV27
length: 14
J: TRBJ1-6
D: .
DNA: TGTGCCAGCAATCAACCCTCCGGGGGTTCACCCCTCCACTTT
CDR3: CASNQPSGGSPLHF

size: .
V: TRBV25-1
length: 15
J: TRBJ2-1
D: .
DNA: TGTGCCAGCAGTGAGGGGACAAAGCCTTACAATGAGCAGTTCTTC
CDR3: CASSEGTKPYNEQFF

size: .
V: TRBV4-1
length: 15
J: TRBJ2-4
D: .
DNA: TGCGCCAGCAGCCATGTATGGCTAGCCAAAAACATTCAGTACTTC
CDR3: CASSHVWLAKNIQYF

size: .
V: TRBV4-3
length: 16
J: TRBJ2-1
D: .
DNA: TGCGCCAGCAGCCAAGCCGGGGGAGCTTCCTACAATGAGCAGTTCTTC
CDR3: CASSQAGGASYNEQFF

size: few
V: TRBV11-3
length: 13
J: TRBJ2-7
D: .
DNA: TGTGCCAGCAGCCGCGACAGCTCCTACGAGCAGTACTTC
CDR3: CASSRDSSYEQYF

size: .
V: TRBV6-5
length: 14
J: TRBJ2-5
D: .
DNA: TGTGCCAGCAGTTACTCCAGGTCCCGGGAGACCCAGTACTTC
CDR3: CASSYSRSRETQYF

size: once
V: TRBV16
length: 13
J: TRBJ1-1
D: TRBD1
DNA: TGTGCCAGCAGCCGGACAGGGGGGGCTGAAGCTTTCTTT
CDR3: CASSRTGGAEAFF

size: .
V: TRBV28
length: 14
J: TRBJ2-3
D: .
DNA: TGTGCCAGCAGTTTATACGGGAACACAGATACGCAGTATTTT
CDR3: CASSLYGNTDTQYF

size: .
V: TRBV3-1/TRBV3-2
length: 13
J: TRBJ1-1
D: .
DNA: TGTGCCAGCAGCCGTCGGGTGGGCACTGAAGCTTTCTTT
CDR3: CASSRRVGTEAFF

size: .
V: TRBV9
length: 13
J: TRBJ1-1
D: .
DNA: TGTGCCAGCAGCGGGGGGCATGTCACTGAAGCTTTCTTT
CDR3: CASSGGHVTEAFF

size: .
V: TRBV9
length: 15
J: TRBJ1-2
D: .
DNA: TGTGCCAGCAGCGTAGGGGTAGTCCAGGACTATGGCTACACCTTC
CDR3: CASSVGVVQDYGYTF

size: few
V: TRBV5-6
length: 14
J: TRBJ2-7
D: .
DNA: TGTGCCAGCAGCTTGGAACGGTTCTCCTACGAGCAGTACTTC
CDR3: CASSLERFSYEQYF

size: .
V: TRBV7-9
length: 13
J: TRBJ2-5
D: TRBD1
DNA: TGTGCCAGCAGCTTAACAGGGGAAGAGACCCAGTACTTC
CDR3: CASSLTGEETQYF

size: .
V: TRBV6-1
length: 15
J: TRBJ2-4
D: .
DNA: TGTGCCAGCAGTGAATACGGGGGGCTAAAAAACATTCAGTACTTC
CDR3: CASSEYGGLKNIQYF

size: .
V: TRBV19
length: 17
J: TRBJ1-5
D: TRBD1
DNA: TGTGCCAGTAGTCGCACACACATACTGACAGGGGTTCAGCCCCAGCATTTT
CDR3: CASSRTHILTGVQPQHF

size: .
V: TRBV19
length: 14
J: TRBJ2-1
D: TRBD2
DNA: TGTGCCAGTAGTATCTTCGGGGGGGCCGGTGAGCAGTTCTTC
CDR3: CASSIFGGAGEQFF

size: .
V: TRBV6-6
length: 14
J: TRBJ1-2
D: .
DNA: TGTGCCAGCACCCCCCGGCAGACTGACTATGGCTACACCTTC
CDR3: CASTPRQTDYGYTF

size: .
V: TRBV12-5
length: 15
J: TRBJ2-2
D: TRBD2
DNA: TGTGCTAGTGGCTTAGCGGGAGGGCGGACCGGGGAGCTGTTTTTT
CDR3: CASGLAGGRTGELFF

size: .
V: TRBV9
length: 14
J: TRBJ2-3
D: TRBD1
DNA: TGTGCCTCAGCGGACAGGTCTGGCACAGATACGCAGTATTTT
CDR3: CASADRSGTDTQYF

size: .
V: TRBV24-1
length: 13
J: TRBJ1-1
D: .
DNA: TGTGCCACCAGTGATCAGGCCCGCACTGAAGCTTTCTTT
CDR3: CATSDQARTEAFF

size: once
V: TRBV4-1
length: 16
J: TRBJ1-2
D: .
DNA: TGCGCCAGCAGCGTAAGACAGATAGGGGCTAACTATGGCTACACCTTC
CDR3: CASSVRQIGANYGYTF

size: .
V: TRBV3-1/TRBV3-2
length: 13
J: TRBJ1-2
D: TRBD1
DNA: TGTGCCAGCAGCCAGCGAACAGGGGGCGGCTACACCTTC
CDR3: CASSQRTGGGYTF

size: .
V: TRBV9
length: 15
J: TRBJ2-1
D: TRBD2
DNA: TGTGCCAGCAGCGTATCCAGCGGGACTTACAATGAGCAGTTCTTC
CDR3: CASSVSSGTYNEQFF

size: once
V: TRBV24-1
length: 13
J: TRBJ1-1
D: .
DNA: TGTGCCACCAGTGCCGGACACAACACTGAAGCTTTCTTT
CDR3: CATSAGHNTEAFF

size: .
V: TRBV7-2
length: 15
J: TRBJ2-7
D: TRBD1
DNA: TGTGCCAGCAGCCCATTCGGGACAGGGATGACCGAGCAGTACTTC
CDR3: CASSPFGTGMTEQYF

size: .
V: TRBV24-1
length: 13
J: TRBJ1-2
D: TRBD1
DNA: TGTGCCACCAACCGGGACAGGGCCTATGGCTACACCTTC
CDR3: CATNRDRAYGYTF

size: .
V: TRBV27
length: 15
J: TRBJ2-5
D: TRBD2
DNA: TGTGCCAGCAGTTTGAGCGGGGGCCCCCGAGAGACCCAGTACTTC
CDR3: CASSLSGGPRETQYF

size: .
V: TRBV20-1
length: 18
J: TRBJ1-5
D: .
DNA: TGCAGTGCTAGTGCGGGGTGGTCTGGTGTATCGAGCAATCAGCCCCAGCATTTT
CDR3: CSASAGWSGVSSNQPQHF

size: many
V: TRBV18
length: 15
J: TRBJ1-5
D: .
DNA: TGTGCCAGCTCACCATCCTGGACGCGGGATCAGCCCCAGCATTTT
CDR3: CASSPSWTRDQPQHF

size: .
V: TRBV7-9
length: 15
J: TRBJ2-4
D: .
DNA: TGTGCCAGCAGCTTAGTTCGGTTAGCCAAAAACATTCAGTACTTC
CDR3: CASSLVRLAKNIQYF

size: .
V: TRBV6-4
length: 13
J: TRBJ2-1
D: .
DNA: TGTGCCAGCAGTAGTTCAACTAACAATGAGCAGTTCTTC
CDR3: CASSSSTNNEQFF

size: .
V: TRBV6-2/TRBV6-3
length: 13
J: TRBJ1-2
D: .
DNA: TGTGCCAGCAGTTCCGAGGACTACTATGGCTACACCTTC
CDR3: CASSSEDYYGYTF

size: .
V: TRBV29-1
length: 12
J: TRBJ1-2
D: TRBD1
DNA: TGCAGCGTTGACAGGGGGGTAGAAGGCTACACCTTC
CDR3: CSVDRGVEGYTF